This is a list of T cell receptor beta chains from one sample in a study of CD8+ T cells in alopecia areata. The data were produced by immunoSEQ multiplex PCR, yet TCRdb's version contains in-frame clones alone and is incomplete. The sample shows more than 90,000 clones, around 53% of them seen only once. The source material was CD8+ T cells sorted from blood, sampled at week 24, from a patient treated with tofacitinib. The origin of the receptors is a human donor with alopecia areata. Each CDR3 is given with its conserved first and last residue. Fields, in order: V gene, J gene, D gene, clone size, CDR3 protein, CDR3 DNA. The D gene is left open where the match is weak. Only part of the rows carry a size: once, few, many, or a class if the clone is expanded.

TRBV9	TRBJ2-7	-	-	CASSAQGYEQYF	TGTGCCAGCAGCGCTCAGGGTTACGAGCAGTACTTC
TRBV10-3	TRBJ2-1	TRBD2	few	CAISESGSGAGSYNEQFF	TGTGCCATCAGTGAGTCGGGTAGCGGGGCCGGCTCCTACAATGAGCAGTTCTTC
TRBV5-1	TRBJ2-5	-	-	CASSSDALGDQYF	TGCGCCAGCAGCTCCGACGCGCTGGGGGACCAGTACTTC
TRBV30	TRBJ1-1	-	-	CAWTLDLYTEAFF	TGTGCCTGGACCCTAGACCTATACACTGAAGCTTTCTTT
TRBV10-3	TRBJ2-3	TRBD2	-	CAAGLAGGTDTQYF	TGTGCCGCCGGACTAGCGGGGGGCACAGATACGCAGTATTTT
TRBV7-8	TRBJ1-4	-	-	CASSPKGITSTNEKLFF	TGTGCCAGCAGCCCAAAGGGCATCACTTCAACTAATGAAAAACTGTTTTTT
TRBV12-5	TRBJ1-1	-	-	CASGSRTGNTEAFF	TGTGCTAGTGGTTCCCGGACGGGGAACACTGAAGCTTTCTTT
TRBV7-9	TRBJ2-7	TRBD1	few	CASSSPGTGGGEQYF	TGTGCCAGCAGCTCCCCCGGGACAGGGGGCGGCGAGCAGTACTTC
TRBV4-1	TRBJ2-7	TRBD2	few	CASSQVGLAEQYF	TGCGCCAGCAGCCAAGTGGGACTAGCGGAGCAGTACTTC
TRBV7-2	TRBJ2-1	-	few	CASSLVQGLGDEQFF	TGTGCCAGCAGCTTAGTTCAGGGACTGGGCGATGAGCAGTTCTTC
TRBV10-3	TRBJ1-2	-	-	CAISKEDQGNYGYTF	TGTGCCATCAGTAAAGAGGATCAGGGCAACTATGGCTACACCTTC
TRBV4-3	TRBJ2-1	TRBD1	-	CASSQEGVGTGYYNEQFF	TGCGCCAGCAGCCAAGAAGGTGTAGGGACAGGCTACTACAATGAGCAGTTCTTC
TRBV27	TRBJ2-3	-	-	CASSPLGSTDTQYF	TGTGCCAGCAGTCCCTTGGGGAGCACAGATACGCAGTATTTT
TRBV4-2	TRBJ2-7	-	-	CASSQEWSLGEQYF	TGTGCCAGCAGCCAGGAGTGGAGTTTGGGCGAGCAGTACTTC
TRBV27	TRBJ2-5	-	-	CASSLDSEETQYF	TGTGCCAGCAGTTTAGACAGCGAAGAGACCCAGTACTTC
TRBV9	TRBJ2-5	TRBD2	-	CASSVESYERGAHETQYF	TGTGCCAGCAGCGTCGAGTCCTATGAGCGGGGGGCCCACGAGACCCAGTACTTC
TRBV4-2	TRBJ2-7	TRBD2	-	CASSQDLAGGNSYEQYF	TGTGCCAGCAGCCAAGACCTAGCGGGGGGTAATTCGTACGAGCAGTACTTC
TRBV5-6	TRBJ2-4	-	-	CASSDPMGRGIQYF	TGTGCCAGCAGCGACCCCATGGGCCGGGGCATTCAGTACTTC
TRBV12-5	TRBJ1-1	TRBD1	-	CASVPGGNTEAFF	TGTGCTAGTGTCCCAGGGGGGAACACTGAAGCTTTCTTT
TRBV5-4	TRBJ2-7	-	few	CASTPLPGTTYEQYF	TGTGCCAGCACCCCTCTCCCAGGGACCACCTACGAGCAGTACTTC
TRBV4-1	TRBJ2-5	TRBD2	-	CASSQGQGGETQYF	TGCGCCAGCAGCCAAGGGCAGGGAGGGGAGACCCAGTACTTC
TRBV18	TRBJ2-7	-	few	CASSRLTVGYEQYF	TGTGCCAGCTCACGTTTGACCGTTGGCTACGAGCAGTACTTC
TRBV7-2	TRBJ2-1	-	-	CASSLMDEQFF	TGTGCCAGCAGCTTAATGGATGAGCAGTTCTTC
TRBV30	TRBJ2-4	-	-	CAWRTSSGKGEYF	TGTGCCTGGAGGACGAGCTCAGGGAAGGGGGAGTACTTC
TRBV4-3	TRBJ2-7	-	-	CASSLRAGIHEQYF	TGCGCCAGCAGCCTCCGGGCAGGGATCCACGAGCAGTACTTC
TRBV2	TRBJ1-1	-	-	CASGGDLVSEAFF	TGTGCCAGCGGTGGGGACTTGGTGTCTGAAGCTTTCTTT
TRBV4-1	TRBJ2-7	-	few	CASSQDGPFRPYEQYF	TGCGCCAGCAGCCAGGACGGACCCTTCAGACCCTACGAGCAGTACTTC
TRBV5-4	TRBJ1-2	-	few	CASSLALGSYGYTF	TGTGCCAGCAGCTTGGCCCTGGGGAGCTATGGCTACACCTTC
TRBV7-8	TRBJ2-2	-	-	CASSLAPELFF	TGTGCCAGCAGCTTAGCTCCGGAGCTGTTTTTT
TRBV21-1	TRBJ2-1	-	-	CASSPQADEQFF	TGTGCCAGCAGCCCCCAGGCTGATGAGCAGTTCTTC
TRBV7-9	TRBJ1-4	-	-	CASSLAERPGKLFF	TGTGCCAGCAGCTTGGCGGAGCGCCCGGGAAAACTGTTTTTT
TRBV7-8	TRBJ2-3	-	-	CASSQETGRQHTQYF	TGTGCCAGCAGTCAAGAGACGGGTCGACAACATACGCAGTATTTT
TRBV23-1	TRBJ1-2	-	few	CASSQIGGPNYGYTF	TGCGCCAGCAGTCAAATCGGGGGCCCAAACTATGGCTACACCTTC
TRBV29-1	TRBJ2-3	-	-	CSVEWRTDTQYF	TGCAGCGTTGAATGGCGCACAGATACGCAGTATTTT
TRBV15	TRBJ1-6	-	-	CATSVGDYNSPLHF	TGTGCCACCAGCGTCGGAGACTATAATTCACCCCTCCACTTT
TRBV11-2	TRBJ1-2	-	few	CASSMGPTTNYGYTF	TGTGCCAGCAGCATGGGACCGACAACTAACTATGGCTACACCTTC
TRBV9	TRBJ2-1	TRBD2	-	CASSVDSGGAFRYNEQFF	TGTGCCAGCAGCGTAGATAGCGGGGGGGCCTTTAGATACAATGAGCAGTTCTTC
TRBV7-8	TRBJ1-3	-	-	CASSYRDSGNTIYF	TGTGCCAGCAGCTACAGGGACTCTGGAAACACCATATATTTT
TRBV7-2	TRBJ2-5	-	-	CASSPWTKQETQYF	TGTGCCAGCAGCCCCTGGACAAAGCAAGAGACCCAGTACTTC
TRBV30	TRBJ1-4	-	once	CAWSEGHGRNEKLFF	TGTGCCTGGAGTGAGGGCCATGGGAGGAATGAAAAACTGTTTTTT
TRBV5-6	TRBJ1-5	TRBD1	-	CASSFGTVNQPQHF	TGTGCCAGCAGCTTCGGGACAGTCAATCAGCCCCAGCATTTT
TRBV7-9	TRBJ1-1	-	-	CATQWSDTEAFF	TGTGCCACCCAGTGGTCGGACACTGAAGCTTTCTTT
TRBV9	TRBJ2-2	-	-	CASSIGNTGELFF	TGTGCCAGCAGCATCGGGAACACCGGGGAGCTGTTTTTT
TRBV9	TRBJ1-1	TRBD1	-	CASSVGQGTGIGDTEAFF	TGTGCCAGCAGCGTAGGTCAGGGGACAGGGATTGGGGACACTGAAGCTTTCTTT
TRBV11-2	TRBJ2-7	-	-	CAGSLGGSYEQYF	TGTGCCGGCAGCCTAGGGGGATCCTACGAGCAGTACTTC
TRBV7-9	TRBJ2-4	TRBD2	-	CASSTPDRSREDIQYF	TGTGCCAGCAGTACCCCGGACCGGTCCCGGGAGGACATTCAGTACTTC
TRBV7-9	TRBJ2-1	-	-	CASSATGDREQFF	TGTGCCAGCAGCGCCACAGGTGATCGGGAGCAGTTCTTC
TRBV5-4	TRBJ2-7	-	few	CASSLGYEQYF	TGTGCCAGCAGCCTCGGCTACGAGCAGTACTTC
TRBV25-1	TRBJ1-6	-	-	CASSEWANSPLHF	TGTGCCAGCAGTGAATGGGCGAATTCACCCCTCCACTTT
TRBV27	TRBJ2-1	TRBD2	-	CASSLGGGYNEQFF	TGTGCCAGCAGTTTAGGCGGGGGATACAATGAGCAGTTCTTC
TRBV25-1	TRBJ1-2	-	-	CASSDPDLVGYTF	TGTGCCAGCAGTGACCCGGACTTGGTGGGCTACACCTTC
TRBV9	TRBJ2-7	-	-	CASSPGDSYEQYF	TGTGCCAGCTCCCCAGGAGACTCCTACGAGCAGTACTTC
TRBV7-9	TRBJ1-1	-	once	CASSDKLGTEAFF	TGTGCCAGCAGCGACAAGTTGGGGACTGAAGCTTTCTTT
TRBV9	TRBJ2-2	-	-	CASSVETGGLGGELFF	TGTGCCAGCAGCGTAGAAACCGGGGGTTTAGGCGGGGAGCTGTTTTTT
TRBV30	TRBJ1-4	TRBD1	-	CAWSSGTGGEKLFF	TGTGCCTGGAGCTCCGGGACAGGGGGTGAAAAACTGTTTTTT